Given below is one T cell receptor beta chain in context. These data originate in a study of control samples from healthy donors and cancer patients. TCRdb's copy holds only in-frame clones and misses some; the assay was immunoSEQ multiplex PCR. The data contain some 190,000 clones, roughly nine tenths of them singletons. This CDR3 region has 14 residues. The V end lost 8 bases, the J end lost 2 bases, and 13 bases lay between the germline ends. Germline CDR1 reads MNHEY; CDR2 reads SVGAGI. The TCR sequence derives from a man aged 30-40 years in good health. This sequence joins TRBV6-5 and TRBJ1-3; no definite D call. The sequenced sample was blood. The CDR3 sequence: CASRPADAGNTIYF. In nucleotides, the CDR3 is TGTGCCAGCCGCCCTGCGGATGCTGGAAACACCATATATTTT.